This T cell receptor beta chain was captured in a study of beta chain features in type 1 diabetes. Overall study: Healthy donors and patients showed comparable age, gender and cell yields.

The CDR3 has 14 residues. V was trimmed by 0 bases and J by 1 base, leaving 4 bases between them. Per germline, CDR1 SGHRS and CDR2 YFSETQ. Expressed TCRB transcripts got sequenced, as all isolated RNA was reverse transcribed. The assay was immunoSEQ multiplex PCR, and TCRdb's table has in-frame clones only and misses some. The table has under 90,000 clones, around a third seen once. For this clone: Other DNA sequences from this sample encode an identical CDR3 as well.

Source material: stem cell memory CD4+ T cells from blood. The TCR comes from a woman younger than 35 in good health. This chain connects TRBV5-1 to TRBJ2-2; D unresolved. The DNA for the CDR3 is TGCGCCAGCAGCTTGGTACAGAACACCGGGGAGCTGTTTTTT. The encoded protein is CASSLVQNTGELFF.